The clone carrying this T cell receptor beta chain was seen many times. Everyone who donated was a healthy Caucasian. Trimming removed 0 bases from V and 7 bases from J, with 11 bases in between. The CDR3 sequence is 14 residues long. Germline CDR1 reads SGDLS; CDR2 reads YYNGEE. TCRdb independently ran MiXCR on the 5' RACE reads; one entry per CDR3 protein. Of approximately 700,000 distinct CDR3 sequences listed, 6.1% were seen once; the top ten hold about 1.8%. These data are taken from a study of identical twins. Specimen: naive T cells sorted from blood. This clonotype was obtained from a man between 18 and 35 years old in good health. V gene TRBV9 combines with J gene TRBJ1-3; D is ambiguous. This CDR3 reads CASSVEGVGNTIYF. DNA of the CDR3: TGTGCCAGCAGCGTAGAGGGCGTCGGTAACACCATATATTTT.